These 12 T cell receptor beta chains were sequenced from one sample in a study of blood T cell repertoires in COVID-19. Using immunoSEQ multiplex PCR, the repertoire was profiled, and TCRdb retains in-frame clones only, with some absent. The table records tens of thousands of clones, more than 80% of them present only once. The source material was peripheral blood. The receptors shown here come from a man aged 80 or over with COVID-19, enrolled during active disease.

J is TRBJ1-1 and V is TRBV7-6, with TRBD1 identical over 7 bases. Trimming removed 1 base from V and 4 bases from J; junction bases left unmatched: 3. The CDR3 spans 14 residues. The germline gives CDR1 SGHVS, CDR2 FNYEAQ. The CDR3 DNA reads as TGTGCCAGCAGCTTAGAACAGGGGATCACTGAAGCTTTCTTT. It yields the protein CASSLEQGITEAFF.

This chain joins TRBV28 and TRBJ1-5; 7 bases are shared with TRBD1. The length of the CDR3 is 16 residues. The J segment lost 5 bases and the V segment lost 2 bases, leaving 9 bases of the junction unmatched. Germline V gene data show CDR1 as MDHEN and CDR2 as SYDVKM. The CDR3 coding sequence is TGTGCCAGCAGTTTAATAAGGGGGCTAGGAGATCAGCCCCAGCATTTT. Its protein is CASSLIRGLGDQPQHF.

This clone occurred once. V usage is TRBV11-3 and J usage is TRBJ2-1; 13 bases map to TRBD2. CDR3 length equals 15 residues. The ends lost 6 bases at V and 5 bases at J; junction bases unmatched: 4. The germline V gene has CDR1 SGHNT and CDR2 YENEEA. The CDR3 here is CASSPTSGGHNEQFF. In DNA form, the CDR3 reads TGTGCCAGCAGTCCGACTAGCGGGGGGCACAATGAGCAGTTCTTC.

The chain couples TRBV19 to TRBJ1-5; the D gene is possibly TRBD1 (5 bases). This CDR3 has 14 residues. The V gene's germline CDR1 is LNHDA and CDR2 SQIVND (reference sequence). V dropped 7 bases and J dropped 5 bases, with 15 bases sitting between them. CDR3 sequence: CASNRGGLDQPQHF. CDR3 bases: TGTGCCAGTAATCGCGGGGGACTAGATCAGCCCCAGCATTTT.

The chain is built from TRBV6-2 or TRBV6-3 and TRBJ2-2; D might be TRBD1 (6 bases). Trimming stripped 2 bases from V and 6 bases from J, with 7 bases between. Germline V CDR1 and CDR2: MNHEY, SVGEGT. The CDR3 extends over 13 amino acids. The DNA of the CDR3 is TGTGCCAGCAGTTACACAGGGTCCGGGGAGCTGTTTTTT. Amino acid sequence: CASSYTGSGELFF.

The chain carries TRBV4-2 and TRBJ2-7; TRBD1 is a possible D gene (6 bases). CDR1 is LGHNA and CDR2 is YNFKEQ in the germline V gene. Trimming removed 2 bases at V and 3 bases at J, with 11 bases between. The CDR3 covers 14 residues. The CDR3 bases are TGTGCCAGCAGCCAACCAAGGGGGTTCTACGAGCAGTACTTC. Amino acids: CASSQPRGFYEQYF.

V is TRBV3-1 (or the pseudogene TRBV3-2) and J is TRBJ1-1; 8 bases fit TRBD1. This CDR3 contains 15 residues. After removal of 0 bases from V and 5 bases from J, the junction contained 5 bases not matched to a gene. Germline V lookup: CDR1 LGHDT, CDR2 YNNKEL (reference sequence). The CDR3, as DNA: TGTGCCAGCAGCCAAGATATCCAGGGGGCGACTGAAGCTTTCTTT. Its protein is CASSQDIQGATEAFF.

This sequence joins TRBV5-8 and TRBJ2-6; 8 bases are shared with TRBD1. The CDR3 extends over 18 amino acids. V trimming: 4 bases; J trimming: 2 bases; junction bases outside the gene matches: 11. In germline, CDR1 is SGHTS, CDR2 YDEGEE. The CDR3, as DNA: TGTGCCAGCAGCCGTACCTCGACAGGGGCTGCTGGGGCCAACGTCCTGACTTTC. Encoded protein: CASSRTSTGAAGANVLTF. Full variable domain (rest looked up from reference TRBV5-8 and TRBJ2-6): EAGVTQSPTHLIKTRGQQATLRCSPISGHTSVYWYQQALGLGLQFLLWYDEGEERNRGNFPPRFSGRQFPNYSSELNVNALELEDSALYLCASSRTSTGAAGANVLTFGAGSRLTVL.

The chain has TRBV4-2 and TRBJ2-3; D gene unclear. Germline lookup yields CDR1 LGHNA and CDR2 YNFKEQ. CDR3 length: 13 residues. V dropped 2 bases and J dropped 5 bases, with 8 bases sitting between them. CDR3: CASSQWREDTQYF. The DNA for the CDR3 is TGTGCCAGCAGCCAATGGAGAGAAGATACGCAGTATTTT.

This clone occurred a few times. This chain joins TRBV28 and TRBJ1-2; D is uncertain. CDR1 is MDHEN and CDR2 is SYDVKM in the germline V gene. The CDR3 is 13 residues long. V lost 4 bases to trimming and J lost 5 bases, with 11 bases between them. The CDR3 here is CASSSGVPYGYTF. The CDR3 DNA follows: TGTGCCAGCAGTTCCGGGGTTCCGTATGGCTACACCTTC.

In nucleotides, the CDR3 is TGTGCCAGCAGGGATACAAACAGGGGTCAAGACTACACCTTC. This sequence encodes CASRDTNRGQDYTF. The V gene is TRBV3-1 (or the pseudogene TRBV3-2), the J gene TRBJ1-2; 7 bases map to TRBD1. The CDR3 spans 14 residues. Per germline, CDR1 LGHDT and CDR2 YNNKEL (reference sequence). The V gene end was trimmed by 6 bases and the J gene end by 10 bases; junction bases not matched to a gene: 14.

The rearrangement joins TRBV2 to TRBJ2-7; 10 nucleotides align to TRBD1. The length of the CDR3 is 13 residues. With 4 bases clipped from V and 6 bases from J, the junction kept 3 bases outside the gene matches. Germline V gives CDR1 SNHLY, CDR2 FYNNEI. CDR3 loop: CASSGGTGVEQYF. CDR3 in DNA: TGTGCCAGCAGTGGGGGGACAGGGGTCGAGCAGTACTTC.